Listed here is a single TCR beta chain. Its antigen remains unknown. Time point meaning: blood at routine non-recurrence follow-up after resection. Germline loops: CDR1 SGHAT, CDR2 FQNNGV. V lost 8 bases to trimming and J lost 1 base, with 17 bases between them. This CDR3 region has 15 residues. This specimen belongs to a study of spatial heterogeneity in lung cancer. Broader study findings: Ubiquitous expanded tumor TCRs showed up in blood more at resection than follow-up.

TCRdb analysed the 5' RACE reads with MiXCR anew, one entry per CDR3 protein. The sample contains fewer than 100,000 distinct CDR3 sequences, roughly 19% of which appear only once. The sequences come from PBMCs, collected at follow-up. The chain carries TRBV11-2 and TRBJ2-5, with a weak D call TRBD2 (5 bases). The TCR originated in a male donor with early-stage non-small cell lung cancer. CDR3 nucleotide sequence: TGTGCCAGCCGCGGCGGGTCTAACCTCCAAGAGACCCAGTACTTC. Translating it yields CASRGGSNLQETQYF.